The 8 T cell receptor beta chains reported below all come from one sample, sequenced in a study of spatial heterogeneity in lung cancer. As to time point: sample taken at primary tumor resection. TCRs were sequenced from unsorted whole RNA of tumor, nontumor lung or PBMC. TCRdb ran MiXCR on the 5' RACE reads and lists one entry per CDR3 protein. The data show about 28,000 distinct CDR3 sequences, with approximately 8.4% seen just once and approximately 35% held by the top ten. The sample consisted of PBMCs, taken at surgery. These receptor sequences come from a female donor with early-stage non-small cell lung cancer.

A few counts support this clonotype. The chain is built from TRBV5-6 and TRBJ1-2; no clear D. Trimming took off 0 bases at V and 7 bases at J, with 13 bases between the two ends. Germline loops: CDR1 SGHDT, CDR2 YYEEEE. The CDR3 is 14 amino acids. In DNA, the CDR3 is TGTGCCAGCAGCTTGGCCGGCAGGAGGCTTGGCTACACCTTC. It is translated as CASSLAGRRLGYTF.

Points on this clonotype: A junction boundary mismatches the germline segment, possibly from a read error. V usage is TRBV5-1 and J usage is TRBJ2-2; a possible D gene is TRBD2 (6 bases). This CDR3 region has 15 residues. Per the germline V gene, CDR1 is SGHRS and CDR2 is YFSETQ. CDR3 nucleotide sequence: TGCGCTAGCAGCCGGAGGGCCATAAGCACCGGGGAGCTGTTTTTT. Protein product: CASSRRAISTGELFF. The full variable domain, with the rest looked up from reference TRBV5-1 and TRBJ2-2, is KAGVTQTPRYLIKTRGQQVTLSCSPISGHRSVSWYQQTPGQGLQFLFEYFSETQRNKGNFPGRFSGRQFSNSRSEMNVSTLELGDSALYLCASSRRAISTGELFFGEGSRLTVL.

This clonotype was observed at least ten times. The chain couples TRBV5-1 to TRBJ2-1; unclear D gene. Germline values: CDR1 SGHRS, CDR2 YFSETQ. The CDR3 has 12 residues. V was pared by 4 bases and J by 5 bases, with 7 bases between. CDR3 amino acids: CASSVTNNEQFF. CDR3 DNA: TGCGCCAGCAGCGTCACCAACAATGAGCAGTTCTTC. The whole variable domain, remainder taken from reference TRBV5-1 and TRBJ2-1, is KAGVTQTPRYLIKTRGQQVTLSCSPISGHRSVSWYQQTPGQGLQFLFEYFSETQRNKGNFPGRFSGRQFSNSRSEMNVSTLELGDSALYLCASSVTNNEQFFGPGTRLTVL.

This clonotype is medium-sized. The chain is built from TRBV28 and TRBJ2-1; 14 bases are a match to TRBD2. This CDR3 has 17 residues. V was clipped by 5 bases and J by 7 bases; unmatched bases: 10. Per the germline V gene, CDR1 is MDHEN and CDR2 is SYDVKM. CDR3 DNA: TGTGCCAGCAGTCCGGGACTAGCGGGAGCAGGGAGGAATGAGCAGTTCTTC. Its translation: CASSPGLAGAGRNEQFF. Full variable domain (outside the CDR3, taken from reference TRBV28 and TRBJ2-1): DVKVTQSSRYLVKRTGEKVFLECVQDMDHENMFWYRQDPGLGLRLIYFSYDVKMKEKGDIPEGYSVSREKKERFSLILESASTNQTSMYLCASSPGLAGAGRNEQFFGPGTRLTVL.

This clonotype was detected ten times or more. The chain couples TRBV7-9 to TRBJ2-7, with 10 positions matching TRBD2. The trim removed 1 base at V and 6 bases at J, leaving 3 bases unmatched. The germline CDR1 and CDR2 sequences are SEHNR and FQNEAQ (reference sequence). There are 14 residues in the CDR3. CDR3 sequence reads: CASSLGGLASEQYV. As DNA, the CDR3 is TGTGCCAGCAGCTTAGGGGGACTAGCGAGCGAGCAGTACGTC.

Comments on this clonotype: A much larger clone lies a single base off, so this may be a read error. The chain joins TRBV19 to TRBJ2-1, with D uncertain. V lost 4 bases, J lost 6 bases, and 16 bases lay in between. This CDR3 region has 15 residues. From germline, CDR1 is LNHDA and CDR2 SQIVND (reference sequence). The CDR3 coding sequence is TGTGCCAGTAGTAGCGGAAGATTCCAACGCAATGAGCAGTTCTTC. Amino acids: CASSSGRFQRNEQFF.

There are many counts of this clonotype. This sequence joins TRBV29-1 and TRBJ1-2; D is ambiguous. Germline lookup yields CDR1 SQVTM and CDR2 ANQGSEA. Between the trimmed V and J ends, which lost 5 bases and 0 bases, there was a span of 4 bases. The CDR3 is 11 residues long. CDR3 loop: CSVHTNYGYTF. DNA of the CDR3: TGCAGCGTTCACACTAACTATGGCTACACCTTC.

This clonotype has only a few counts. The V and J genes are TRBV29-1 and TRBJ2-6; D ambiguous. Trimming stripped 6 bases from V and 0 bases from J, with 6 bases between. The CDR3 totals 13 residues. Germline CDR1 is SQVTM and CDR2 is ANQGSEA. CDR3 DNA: TGCAGCGTGCGGAGCTCTGGGGCCAACGTCCTGACTTTC. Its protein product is CSVRSSGANVLTF.